The clone carrying this TCR beta chain was observed a handful of times. Its cognate antigen is unknown. Template switching introduced a universal primer site, and the cDNA bore unique molecular identifiers. MiXCR was run by TCRdb on the 5' RACE reads, yielding one entry per CDR3 protein. The sample holds 700,000 to 950,000 distinct CDR3 sequences, approximately 13% seen once. The source of the sample is a study of identical twins. Study results and caveats: The presence of invariant MAIT and iNKT cells could partly confound analyses of zero-insertion sequences. Fewer insertions characterized abundant cord blood beta clonotypes, whereas memory repertoires showed none.

CDR3 length equals 14 residues. Trimming removed 0 bases at V and 5 bases at J, with 11 bases between. Germline assignment: CDR1 SQVTM and CDR2 ANQGSEA. These data were also filed under a second study, of yellow fever vaccine responses in identical twins. That work states: Twins showed a vaccine T cell response that reportedly seemed partly convergent, partly personalized.

This sequence originates from a woman under 30 in good health. The rearrangement links TRBV29-1 to TRBJ2-1; the D is unclear. The sequenced material came from PBMCs. CDR3 in DNA: TGCAGCGTTGAAGAATGGACGACCAACAATGAGCAGTTCTTC. Translation: CSVEEWTTNNEQFF.